What follows describes a single T cell receptor beta chain. This entry comes from a study of blood T cell repertoires in COVID-19. Study-level information: COVID-19 samples from acute and convalescent phases originated in the United States, Italy and Spain. Sources were T cells, B-cell-depleted T cells, or PBMCs; the material itself was cDNA or gDNA.

The CDR3 is 16 residues long. Trimming left V 4 bases short and J 5 bases short, with 18 bases between. The germline gives CDR1 LGHDT, CDR2 YNNKEL (reference sequence). Under the authors' procedure: Amplification of reference gene primers was used by the study to estimate nucleated cell counts. Data came from immunoSEQ multiplex PCR; TCRdb stores just in-frame clones and leaves some out. Clonal size and the V and J genes are those of that table, whereas D and trimming came from the DNA. This sample yields 200,000 or so clones, of which about 86% are seen a single time; about 0.81% belongs to the top ten.

The sequencing input was peripheral blood. The TCR sequence derives from a woman aged 70-85 years with acute or convalescent COVID-19. The genes are TRBV3-1 (or the pseudogene TRBV3-2) and TRBJ2-1; TRBD1 is a possible D gene (6 bases). CDR3: CASSLRTVAYHNEQFF. Here the CDR3 DNA reads TGTGCCAGCAGCCTAAGGACAGTAGCGTATCACAATGAGCAGTTCTTC.